A selection of T cell receptor beta chains follows, all from one sample in a study of T cell responses to AZD1222 COVID-19 vaccine. Libraries were prepared by immunoSEQ multiplex PCR; TCRdb keeps only in-frame clonotypes and omits some of them. Among around 180,000 clones listed, 85% to 90% were seen once. The sequencing here drew on peripheral blood, taken 28 days after the second AZD1222 dose. These receptor sequences come from an adult who received the AZD1222 COVID-19 vaccine. The CDR3 runs from the conserved cysteine through the conserved F or W. Each record gives: J gene, V gene, D gene, clone size, CDR3 protein, CDR3 DNA. The D gene is left open where the match is weak. Not every row has a clone size; where given, it reads once, few, many or a size class.

j_gene: TRBJ2-2
v_gene: TRBV27
d_gene: NA
abundance: NA
CDR3aa: CASSPPPGGELFF
CDR3nt: TGTGCCAGCAGCCCCCCCCCGGGCGGGGAGCTGTTTTTT

j_gene: TRBJ2-7
v_gene: TRBV21-1
d_gene: NA
abundance: NA
CDR3aa: CASSGNGSTVRFTYEQYF
CDR3nt: TGTGCCAGCAGCGGAAACGGGTCGACCGTTCGTTTTACCTACGAGCAGTACTTC

j_gene: TRBJ2-5
v_gene: TRBV10-1
d_gene: TRBD2
abundance: NA
CDR3aa: CASSRTSFYETQYF
CDR3nt: TGCGCCAGCAGCAGGACTAGTTTCTACGAGACCCAGTACTTC

j_gene: TRBJ2-5
v_gene: TRBV9
d_gene: TRBD2
abundance: NA
CDR3aa: CASSAGGQETQYF
CDR3nt: TGTGCCAGCAGTGCGGGAGGACAAGAGACCCAGTACTTC

j_gene: TRBJ2-7
v_gene: TRBV6-5
d_gene: NA
abundance: once
CDR3aa: CASSNGGSSYEQYF
CDR3nt: TGTGCCAGCAGTAATGGCGGTTCCTCCTACGAGCAGTACTTC

j_gene: TRBJ1-3
v_gene: TRBV28
d_gene: TRBD1
abundance: NA
CDR3aa: CASSQTWTGDGNTIYF
CDR3nt: TGTGCCAGCAGCCAGACCTGGACAGGGGATGGAAACACCATATATTTT

j_gene: TRBJ1-5
v_gene: TRBV19
d_gene: NA
abundance: NA
CDR3aa: CASRDSNQPQHF
CDR3nt: TGTGCCAGTAGGGATAGCAATCAGCCCCAGCATTTT

j_gene: TRBJ1-2
v_gene: TRBV7-9
d_gene: NA
abundance: NA
CDR3aa: CASSSSGRSYGYTF
CDR3nt: TGTGCCAGCAGCTCGTCGGGCAGAAGCTATGGCTACACCTTC

j_gene: TRBJ2-7
v_gene: TRBV1
d_gene: NA
abundance: NA
CDR3aa: CTSSLTSGRGIRVPYEQYF
CDR3nt: TGCACCAGCAGCCTAACTAGCGGGAGGGGAATCAGAGTCCCCTACGAGCAGTACTTC

j_gene: TRBJ2-7
v_gene: TRBV5-1
d_gene: TRBD2
abundance: NA
CDR3aa: CASSLAGLSYEQYF
CDR3nt: TGCGCCAGCAGCCTAGCGGGCCTCTCCTACGAGCAGTACTTC

j_gene: TRBJ2-3
v_gene: TRBV3-1/TRBV3-2
d_gene: TRBD1
abundance: NA
CDR3aa: CASSRPGQGAPDTQYF
CDR3nt: TGTGCCAGCAGCCGCCCGGGACAGGGGGCCCCAGATACGCAGTATTTT

j_gene: TRBJ1-1
v_gene: TRBV27
d_gene: NA
abundance: NA
CDR3aa: CASRTRRRTMNTEAFF
CDR3nt: TGTGCCAGCAGAACGCGACGGAGAACCATGAACACTGAAGCTTTCTTT

j_gene: TRBJ1-2
v_gene: TRBV28
d_gene: NA
abundance: NA
CDR3aa: CASSSGNSWGYTF
CDR3nt: TGTGCCAGCAGTTCGGGGAACTCGTGGGGCTACACCTTC

j_gene: TRBJ2-5
v_gene: TRBV28
d_gene: TRBD2
abundance: NA
CDR3aa: CASSSPGLGQETQYF
CDR3nt: TGTGCCAGCAGTTCGCCGGGACTAGGACAAGAGACCCAGTACTTC

j_gene: TRBJ2-5
v_gene: TRBV28
d_gene: TRBD2
abundance: NA
CDR3aa: CASIFSGRLGSETQYF
CDR3nt: TGTGCCAGCATTTTTAGCGGGAGACTTGGCAGTGAGACCCAGTACTTC

j_gene: TRBJ1-1
v_gene: TRBV3-1/TRBV3-2
d_gene: NA
abundance: NA
CDR3aa: CASSPSGGTEAFF
CDR3nt: TGTGCCAGCAGCCCCTCCGGGGGGACTGAAGCTTTCTTT

j_gene: TRBJ2-1
v_gene: TRBV7-9
d_gene: TRBD2
abundance: NA
CDR3aa: CASSLGIGLAGSSYNEQFF
CDR3nt: TGTGCCAGCAGCTTAGGAATTGGACTAGCGGGATCCTCCTACAATGAGCAGTTCTTC

j_gene: TRBJ2-1
v_gene: TRBV18
d_gene: TRBD1
abundance: NA
CDR3aa: CASSYDRVDNEQFF
CDR3nt: TGTGCCAGCTCATACGACAGGGTTGATAATGAGCAGTTCTTC

j_gene: TRBJ1-6
v_gene: TRBV3-1/TRBV3-2
d_gene: NA
abundance: NA
CDR3aa: CASSQVTGSSPLHF
CDR3nt: TGTGCCAGCAGCCAAGTTACAGGGTCCTCACCCCTCCACTTT